Listed below are T cell receptor beta chains from one sample, sequenced in a study of low-dose radiotherapy and immunotherapy resistance in tumors. A single record per CDR3 protein comes from TCRdb applying MiXCR to the reads. The table shows 45,000 to 75,000 distinct CDR3 sequences, with almost 25% occurring only once. This specimen consisted of PBMCs, obtained before treatment. The receptors originated from a male donor with prostate cancer. Each CDR3 is given with its conserved first and last residue. A D gene is named only where the DNA matches it firmly. Clone size is given for some rows only: seen once, a few or many times, or a class if the clone is expanded.

v_gene	j_gene	abundance	d_gene	CDR3nt	CDR3aa
TRBV19	TRBJ1-1	NA	TRBD1	TGTGCCAGTAGCTACCCCGGGACAGGCACTGAAGCTTTCTTT	CASSYPGTGTEAFF
TRBV12-3/TRBV12-4	TRBJ1-2	NA	NA	TGTGCCAGCAGTTTAGCTAAGGGAGGCTACACCTTC	CASSLAKGGYTF
TRBV2	TRBJ2-1	many	TRBD2	TGTGCCAGTTTAAGACTAGCGGGCCCTGGTGAGCAGTTCTTC	CASLRLAGPGEQFF
TRBV6-2/TRBV6-3	TRBJ1-1	many	NA	TGTGCCAGCAAAGTGAACACTGAAGCTTTCTTT	CASKVNTEAFF
TRBV5-1	TRBJ2-3	many	NA	TGCGCCAGCAGCTTTCCGGGCTCCGTGGGTGCAGATACGCAGTATTTT	CASSFPGSVGADTQYF
TRBV6-1	TRBJ2-1	many	TRBD2	TGTGCCAGCAGTCCCACTAGCGGGGGAGTATCCTACAATGAGCAGTTCTTC	CASSPTSGGVSYNEQFF
TRBV29-1	TRBJ1-1	many	NA	TGCAGCGTTGGTGGGCGGGCCGGATTTATGAACACTGAAGCTTTCTTT	CSVGGRAGFMNTEAFF
TRBV12-3/TRBV12-4	TRBJ1-1	many	NA	TGTGCCAGCAGTTTTAAAGGACGCCCAATGAACACTGAAGCTTTCTTT	CASSFKGRPMNTEAFF
TRBV18	TRBJ2-1	NA	NA	TGTGCCAGCTCACCACTGCCTGGACTGGCGGGGGCCCCTCCCGGTCATGAGCAGTTCTTC	CASSPLPGLAGAPPGHEQFF
TRBV10-3	TRBJ1-1	many	NA	TGTGCCATCATGATGGACACTGAAGCTTTCTTT	CAIMMDTEAFF
TRBV19	TRBJ2-5	few	TRBD1	TGTGCCAGTAGCGACAGGGGCGTCCAAGAGACCCAGTACTTC	CASSDRGVQETQYF
TRBV28	TRBJ2-1	many	NA	TGTGCCAGCAGTTTCATACAGGGGAGGTCCTACAATGAGCAGTTCTTC	CASSFIQGRSYNEQFF
TRBV7-3	TRBJ2-3	many	NA	TGTGCCAGCAGCTTAACCGGGGGAACCGCAGATACGCAGTATTTT	CASSLTGGTADTQYF
TRBV6-2/TRBV6-3	TRBJ2-1	many	NA	TGTGCCAGCAGTTACTCCCACCTAATAGAGCAGTTCTTC	CASSYSHLIEQFF
TRBV2	TRBJ1-1	many	NA	TGTGCCAGCAGTCCCCTAGCGGGGAACACTGAAGCTTTCTTT	CASSPLAGNTEAFF
TRBV5-4	TRBJ2-7	many	TRBD1	TGTGCCAGCAGTCTACTCCCGGGACAGCAATACGAGCAGTACTTC	CASSLLPGQQYEQYF
TRBV27	TRBJ2-5	NA	TRBD1	TGTGCCAGCAGTTTATCAGACAGGGTCGAGACCCAGTACTTC	CASSLSDRVETQYF
TRBV20-1	TRBJ2-1	many	TRBD2	TGCAGTGCTAGACCTAGCGGGAGGGGAGATGAGCAGTTCTTC	CSARPSGRGDEQFF
TRBV5-5	TRBJ1-2	many	NA	TGTGCCAGCAGCCCGCCGAGGGCCTATGGCTACACCTTC	CASSPPRAYGYTF
TRBV3-1	TRBJ2-2	many	TRBD1	TGTGCCAGCAGCCGGACAGGGGACAACCGGAACGGGGAGCTGTTTTTT	CASSRTGDNRNGELFF
TRBV4-3	TRBJ2-7	once	TRBD1	TGCGCCAGCAGACCCTCCCCCGGGACAGGGGTAAGCGAGCAGTACTTC	CASRPSPGTGVSEQYF
TRBV30	TRBJ1-4	many	NA	TGTGCCTGGAGTGACACAGGAATGGCAACTAATGAAAAACTGTTTTTT	CAWSDTGMATNEKLFF
TRBV14	TRBJ2-2	many	NA	TGTGCCAGCAGCCAAGTCCCCGGACCCGGGGAGCTGTTTTTT	CASSQVPGPGELFF
TRBV3-1	TRBJ2-7	many	NA	TGTGCCAGCAGCCGCTTAGGGGACGAGCAGTACTTC	CASSRLGDEQYF
TRBV6-2/TRBV6-3	TRBJ1-1	many	NA	TGTGCCGTTCAATTTTTGGCCAGGGACACTGAAGCTTTCTTT	CAVQFLARDTEAFF
TRBV12-3/TRBV12-4	TRBJ2-1	many	NA	TGTGCCAGCAGTTTAGATTTGAGCGGCTACCAATACAATGAGCAGTTCTTC	CASSLDLSGYQYNEQFF
TRBV20-1	TRBJ2-5	NA	NA	TGCAGTGCTAGGAGGGCCTCGACGCAGACCCAGTACTTC	CSARRASTQTQYF
TRBV10-2	TRBJ2-3	few	NA	TGCGCCAGCAGTCCCGTCGCAGATACGCAGTATTTT	CASSPVADTQYF
TRBV4-1	TRBJ1-1	many	TRBD1	TGCGCCAGCAGCCAGGAGACAGGGTACACTGAAGCTTTCTTT	CASSQETGYTEAFF
TRBV7-2	TRBJ1-2	few	TRBD1	TGTGCCAGCAGCTTAGGGACAGGGGACGACTATGGCTACACCTTC	CASSLGTGDDYGYTF
TRBV18	TRBJ1-1	many	TRBD1	TGTGCCAGCTCACCCTATGACAGGGAGACTGAAGCTTTCTTT	CASSPYDRETEAFF
TRBV27	TRBJ1-5	few	NA	TGTGCCAGCAGTAATGATAGCAATCAGCCCCAGCATTTT	CASSNDSNQPQHF
TRBV6-6	TRBJ2-7	many	NA	TGTGCCAGCAGCCCGGACGGCTACGAGCAGTACTTC	CASSPDGYEQYF
TRBV4-2	TRBJ2-3	many	TRBD2	TGTGCCAGCAGCCAAGTGGCCAGTAGCGGGGGGTCCATTAGCACAGATACGCAGTATTTT	CASSQVASSGGSISTDTQYF
TRBV2	TRBJ2-3	many	NA	TGTGCCAGCAGTGTGGGGCGGACTACAGATACGCAGTATTTT	CASSVGRTTDTQYF
TRBV28	TRBJ1-6	NA	TRBD1	TGTGCCAGCAGTCCCCCCGACAGGGGGCATGATTCACCCCTCCACTTT	CASSPPDRGHDSPLHF
TRBV5-8	TRBJ1-2	many	NA	TGTGCCAGCAGATCCCTCAGGACGAACTATGGCTACACCTTC	CASRSLRTNYGYTF
TRBV2	TRBJ2-7	once	TRBD2	TGTGCCAGCAGGACTAGCGGGAGCTCCTACGAGCAGTACTTC	CASRTSGSSYEQYF
TRBV27	TRBJ2-7	NA	TRBD1	TGTGCCAGCAGTTTACGGTTTGACAGGGCATCCTACGAGCAGTACTTC	CASSLRFDRASYEQYF
TRBV19	TRBJ1-2	medium-sized	TRBD1	TGTGCCAGCGGGACAGGAGGCCCCCGCTATGGCTACACCTTC	CASGTGGPRYGYTF
TRBV19	TRBJ2-4	few	TRBD1	TGTGCCAGTAGTATAGGAGGACAGGTCGAGATAGCCAAAAACATTCAGTACTTC	CASSIGGQVEIAKNIQYF